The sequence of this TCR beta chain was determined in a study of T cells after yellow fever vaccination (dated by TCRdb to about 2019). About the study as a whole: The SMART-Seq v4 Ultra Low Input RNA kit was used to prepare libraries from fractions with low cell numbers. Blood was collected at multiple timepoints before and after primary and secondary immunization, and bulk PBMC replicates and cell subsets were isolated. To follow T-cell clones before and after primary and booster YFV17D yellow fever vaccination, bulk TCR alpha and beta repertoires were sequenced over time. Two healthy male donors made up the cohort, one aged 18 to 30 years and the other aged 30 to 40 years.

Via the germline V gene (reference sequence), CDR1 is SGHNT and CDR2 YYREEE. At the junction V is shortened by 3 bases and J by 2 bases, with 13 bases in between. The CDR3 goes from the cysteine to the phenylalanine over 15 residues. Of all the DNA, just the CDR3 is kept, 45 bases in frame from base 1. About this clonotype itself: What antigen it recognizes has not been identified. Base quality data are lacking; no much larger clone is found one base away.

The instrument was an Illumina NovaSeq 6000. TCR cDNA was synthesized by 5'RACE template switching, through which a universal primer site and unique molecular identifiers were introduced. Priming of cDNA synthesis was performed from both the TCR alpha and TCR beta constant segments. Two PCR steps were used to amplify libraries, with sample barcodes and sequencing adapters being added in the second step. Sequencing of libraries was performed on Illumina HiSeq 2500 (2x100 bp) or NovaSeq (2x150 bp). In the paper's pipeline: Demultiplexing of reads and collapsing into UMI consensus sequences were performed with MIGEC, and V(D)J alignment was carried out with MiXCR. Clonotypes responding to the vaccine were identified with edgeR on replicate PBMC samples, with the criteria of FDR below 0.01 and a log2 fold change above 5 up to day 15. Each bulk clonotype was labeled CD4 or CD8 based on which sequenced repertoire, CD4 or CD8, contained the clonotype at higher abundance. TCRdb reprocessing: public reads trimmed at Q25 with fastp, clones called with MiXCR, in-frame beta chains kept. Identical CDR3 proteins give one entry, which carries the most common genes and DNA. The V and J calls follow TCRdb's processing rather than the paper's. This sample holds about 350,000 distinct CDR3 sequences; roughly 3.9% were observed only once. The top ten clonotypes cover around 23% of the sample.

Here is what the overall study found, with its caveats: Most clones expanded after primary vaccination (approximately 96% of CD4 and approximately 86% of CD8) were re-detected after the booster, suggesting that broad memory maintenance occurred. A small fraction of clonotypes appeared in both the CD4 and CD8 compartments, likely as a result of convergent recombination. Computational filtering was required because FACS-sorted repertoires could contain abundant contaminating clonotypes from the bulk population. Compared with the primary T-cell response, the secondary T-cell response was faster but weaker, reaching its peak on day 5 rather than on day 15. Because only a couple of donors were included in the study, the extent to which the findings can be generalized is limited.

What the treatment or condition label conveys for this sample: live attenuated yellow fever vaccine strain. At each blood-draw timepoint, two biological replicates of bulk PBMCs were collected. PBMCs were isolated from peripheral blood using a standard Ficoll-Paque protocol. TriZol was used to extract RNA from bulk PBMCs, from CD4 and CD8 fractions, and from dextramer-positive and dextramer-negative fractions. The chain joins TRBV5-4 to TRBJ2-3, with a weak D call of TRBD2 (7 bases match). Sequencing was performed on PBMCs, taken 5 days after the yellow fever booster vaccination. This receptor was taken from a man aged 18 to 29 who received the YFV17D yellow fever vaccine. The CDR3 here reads CASSWGGLDTDTQYF. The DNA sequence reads TGTGCCAGCAGCTGGGGGGGCCTGGACACAGATACGCAGTATTTT.